Detailed here is one TCR beta chain. Which antigen it targets is not known. No base qualities exist here, and no much larger clone lies one base off it. A two-step, bias-controlled multiplex PCR was used to amplify TCRbeta CDR3 regions from genomic DNA. Primers specific for every TRBV and TRBJ gene segment were included in the multiplex PCR. The immunoSEQ Assay was used to generate TCRbeta repertoire data. In the authors' own workflow: To merge closely related sequences, reads went through filtering and clustering using a relative-frequency ratio and a modified nearest-neighbor algorithm. IMGT annotation was the basis for assigning V, D and J genes to CDR3 sequences. Template counts were quantified against synthetic TCR CDR3 analog sequences and normalized for PCR amplification bias. Only unique productive sequences, that is, in-frame CDR3 sequences lacking stop codons, were included in the analyses. The immunoSEQ Analyzer software was used to compute clonality, defined as 1 minus Pielou's evenness, and iChao1 richness. Statistical testing was performed in JMP, using Student's t-test or a non-parametric test depending on Shapiro-Wilk normality results. Held by TCRdb, this immuneACCESS table contains in-frame sequences only and omits some clones. Under half of the omission traces to an unresolved V gene where checked; the cause of the rest is unknown. V and J calls and clone size are copied from that table; D and trimming were computed from the DNA. This sample holds approximately 8,000 clones; roughly 98% were observed only once. Around 2.8% of the sample is in the top ten clones.

According to the germline V gene, CDR1 reads MDHEN and CDR2 reads SYDVKM. V and J are truncated by 6 bases and 0 bases respectively, leaving an intervening sequence of 15 bases. Counted from cysteine to phenylalanine, this CDR3 has 15 amino acids. This entry keeps only the CDR3 DNA: 45 bases, framed from base 1. The peripheral blood donors were five healthy children aged about 16-60 months who were having elective routine surgery, plus five healthy nonsmoking adults. Healthy nonsmokers aged roughly 19-55 years, with a median age of roughly 39 years, were used as adult controls. A FACSAria III cell sorter was used to sort live, Annexin V-negative naive CD8+ T cells (CD3+CD8+CD45RA+CCR7+). Each sample yielded between roughly 17,000 and 100,000 sorted naive CD8+ T cells. Ficoll-Paque density gradient centrifugation was used to isolate mononuclear cells from diluted blood. Before sorting, mononuclear cells were cryopreserved in roughly 10% DMSO plus 90% FBS and kept long term at -150 degrees C. Thawed cells were stained with Annexin V and antibodies against CD3, CD8, CCR7 and CD45RA. The DNeasy Blood and Tissue Kit was used to extract genomic DNA from sorted cell pellets that had been snap-frozen.

This specimen belongs to a study of naive CD8 T cells in extremely preterm neonates (dated by TCRdb to the late 2010s). About the investigation overall: An age range of 25-50 years is given for the adult participants in the abstract, whereas a range of 20-50 years is given in the methods. The study compared TCRbeta CDR3 repertoires of sorted naive CD8+ T cells across four age groups: extremely preterm neonates, term neonates, young children and adults.

Findings and caveats that apply to the study as a whole: A larger fraction of CDR3 nucleotide sequences was shared among preterm neonates (about 2.7%) than among term neonates (about 0.4%), young children (roughly 0.03%) and adults (around 0.01%). Prospective longitudinal studies of preterm and term neonates were called for by the authors so that T cell development could be tracked within individuals. Preterm CDR3s were shorter, with fewer N additions and less junctional trimming, and were closer to germline than those of older groups. Compared with all other age groups, preterm neonates showed significantly lower iChao1 richness (p < 0.05) along with an even clone distribution, indicating a less rich repertoire. As limitations, the authors pointed to a small sample size and variable productive template counts among preterm samples.

Sequencing was done on a sample of naive CD8+ T cells from blood. The TCR was taken from a human donor in good health. This receptor chain uses TRBV28 and TRBJ2-7; 6 matching bases give a weak D call of TRBD2. CDR3 protein: CASRKWGLSSYEQYF. The DNA is as follows: TGTGCCAGCAGAAAATGGGGACTGAGCTCCTACGAGCAGTACTTC.